This passage covers 18 T cell receptor beta chains from one sample sequenced in a study of cytomegalovirus exposure and HLA in healthy donors. 13 Jbeta primers and 60 Vbeta primers were used for the PCR. Some clones are missing from TCRdb's copy, which holds only in-frame ones; the method was immunoSEQ multiplex PCR. The profile shows 110,000 to 150,000 clones, about 71% of them singletons. Sequenced input: PBMCs. The source is a woman aged 60 to 75 in good health and CMV-seropositive.

The V gene is TRBV6-1, the J gene TRBJ1-1; 7 bases align to TRBD1. The V gene's germline CDR1 is MNHNS and CDR2 SASEGT. With V trimmed by 6 bases and J by 0 bases, 1 base remained unmatched. CDR3 size: 13 residues. CDR3: CASRTGLNTEAFF. The CDR3 DNA reads as TGTGCCAGCAGGACAGGGTTGAACACTGAAGCTTTCTTT.

V usage is TRBV5-1 and J usage is TRBJ2-3; D not resolved. The germline CDR1 and CDR2 sequences are SGHRS and YFSETQ. V was shortened by 4 bases and J by 0 bases, with 9 bases between the two germline ends. The CDR3 is 14 residues long. The CDR3 coding sequence is TGCGCCAGCAGCCAATTCCTAAGCACAGATACGCAGTATTTT. It encodes CASSQFLSTDTQYF.

This sequence joins TRBV5-4 and TRBJ2-2; 8 bases line up with TRBD2. The CDR3 totals 16 residues. The V and J ends lost 5 bases and 5 bases, in that order; junction bases with no gene match: 11. Germline CDR1 and CDR2: SGHNT and YYREEE (reference sequence). CDR3 nucleotide sequence: TGTGCCAGCAGAGAGAGGAGCGGGAGTGGAACCGGGGAGCTGTTTTTT. It translates to CASRERSGSGTGELFF. Looking up the rest from reference TRBV5-4 and TRBJ2-2 gives the full variable domain: ETGVTQSPTHLIKTRGQQVTLRCSSQSGHNTVSWYQQALGQGPQFIFQYYREEENGRGNFPPRFSGLQFPNYSSELNVNALELDDSALYLCASRERSGSGTGELFFGEGSRLTVL.

The genes are TRBV28 and TRBJ2-7; the D gene is possibly TRBD2 (5 bases). The CDR3 contains 16 residues. The V end was cut by 4 bases, the J end by 1 base, with 17 bases between. Germline CDR1 MDHEN, CDR2 SYDVKM. DNA of the CDR3: TGTGCCAGCAGTTCGGTAAGGACGACGGGGTCCTACGAGCAGTACTTC. Translating it yields CASSSVRTTGSYEQYF.

CDR3 DNA: TGTGCCAGCAGCTTAGAGGGAGAGGGTGAGCAGTTCTTC. This gives the protein CASSLEGEGEQFF. The chain recombines TRBV5-4 with TRBJ2-1, with a weak D call TRBD2 (5 bases). V dropped 2 bases and J dropped 9 bases, with 12 bases sitting between them. This CDR3 region has 13 residues. The germline V gene has CDR1 SGHNT and CDR2 YYREEE (reference sequence).

The V gene is TRBV6-1, the J gene TRBJ2-1; 12 bases line up with TRBD2. Trimming took 5 bases from V and 10 from J; bases not matched to a gene: 9. This CDR3 is 15 amino acids long. Germline V CDR1 and CDR2: MNHNS, SASEGT. The CDR3 reads CASSHPGLAGPEQFF. The CDR3 DNA sequence: TGTGCCAGCAGTCACCCGGGACTAGCGGGTCCCGAGCAGTTCTTC.

The J gene is TRBJ2-7, the V gene TRBV5-1, with a possible D match to TRBD1 (5 bases). The V and J ends lost 0 bases and 3 bases respectively, with 10 bases between them. The CDR3 extends over 14 amino acids. Germline CDR1 reads SGHRS; CDR2 reads YFSETQ. The CDR3 bases are TGCGCCAGCAGCTTGGGTGGGGCGGTCTACGAGCAGTACTTC. Translating gives CASSLGGAVYEQYF.

The V gene is TRBV18, the J gene TRBJ2-7; D is unclear. The CDR3 consists of 12 residues. Germline lookup yields CDR1 KGHSH and CDR2 LQKENI. The germline V and J ends were trimmed by 1 base and 3 bases, with 4 bases remaining between them. CDR3 in amino acids: CASSPRGYEQYF. The CDR3 nucleotides read TGTGCCAGCTCACCACGCGGCTACGAGCAGTACTTC.

The chain recombines TRBV11-3 with TRBJ2-3; 14 nucleotides align to TRBD2. This CDR3 spans 16 amino acids. The J segment lost 5 bases and the V segment lost 5 bases, leaving 6 bases of the junction unmatched. Germline loops: CDR1 SGHNT, CDR2 YENEEA. This CDR3 reads CASSRGLAGVGDTQYF. CDR3 in DNA: TGTGCCAGCAGCCGGGGACTAGCGGGAGTCGGAGATACGCAGTATTTT.

The chain combines TRBV5-4 with TRBJ2-7; D ambiguous. Germline V gives CDR1 SGHNT, CDR2 YYREEE (reference sequence). The length of the CDR3 is 16 residues. With 0 bases removed from V and 0 bases from J, the gap between germline ends came to 13 bases. The CDR3, as DNA: TGTGCCAGCAGCTTGGGGGCCTCTCTTGACTCCTACGAGCAGTACTTC. Translating gives CASSLGASLDSYEQYF.

Of note for this clone: The same CDR3 arises from other DNA sequences in this sample as well. The CDR3 DNA reads as TGTGCCAGCAGTCTAGCTGGCACAGATACGCAGTATTTT. Its protein product is CASSLAGTDTQYF. This chain uses TRBV28 with TRBJ2-3; D is perhaps TRBD2 (5 bases). The V and J ends lost 5 bases and 1 base respectively, with 7 bases between them. Germline lookup yields CDR1 MDHEN and CDR2 SYDVKM. CDR3 length: 13 amino acids.

This chain links TRBV9 with TRBJ2-1; 7 bases are shared with TRBD2. The germline gives CDR1 SGDLS, CDR2 YYNGEE. CDR3 length equals 17 residues. The J segment lost 0 bases and the V segment lost 0 bases, leaving 6 bases of the junction unmatched. The CDR3 loop is CASSVGLAASSYNEQFF. The CDR3 coding sequence is TGTGCCAGCAGCGTAGGGCTAGCGGCCAGCTCCTACAATGAGCAGTTCTTC.

The chain is built from TRBV10-2 and TRBJ2-7; tentative D call: TRBD1 (6 bases). V shed 10 bases and J shed 1 base, with 11 bases lying between them. The CDR3 has 12 residues. The germline V gene encodes CDR1 WSHSY and CDR2 SAAADI. This CDR3 reads CATWTVSYEQYF. In nucleotides, the CDR3 is TGCGCCACCTGGACAGTATCCTACGAGCAGTACTTC.

CDR3 amino acids: CASIGQTNQPQHF. The CDR3 bases are TGTGCCAGCATAGGACAGACGAATCAGCCCCAGCATTTT. V is TRBV6-1 and J is TRBJ1-5; possible D gene TRBD1, 6 bases. Germline CDR1 is MNHNS and CDR2 is SASEGT. V was trimmed by 7 bases and J by 4 bases, leaving 11 bases between them. The CDR3 consists of 13 residues.

The chain carries TRBV7-2 and TRBJ2-5; D call uncertain. Germline loops: CDR1 SGHTA, CDR2 FQGNSA. Trimming pared 0 bases from V and 8 bases from J, leaving 7 bases between. The CDR3 extends over 12 amino acids. CDR3 DNA: TGTGCCAGCAGCTTAGCGAGTAGAACCCAGTACTTC. Translation: CASSLASRTQYF.

A few counts support this clone. V and J are TRBV28 and TRBJ2-3, with 11 positions matching TRBD1. CDR1 and CDR2 from the germline V gene are MDHEN and SYDVKM. V lost 5 bases and J lost 3; bases outside the gene matches: 7. The CDR3 is made up of 16 amino acids. The CDR3 DNA is TGTGCCAGCAGTCAAGCCGGGACAGGGGGGACAGATACGCAGTATTTT. This encodes CASSQAGTGGTDTQYF. The entire variable domain, with the rest obtained from reference TRBV28 and TRBJ2-3, is as follows: DVKVTQSSRYLVKRTGEKVFLECVQDMDHENMFWYRQDPGLGLRLIYFSYDVKMKEKGDIPEGYSVSREKKERFSLILESASTNQTSMYLCASSQAGTGGTDTQYFGPGTRLTVL.

The V gene is TRBV6-5, the J gene TRBJ1-2; D might be TRBD1 (5 bases). Per germline, CDR1 MNHEY and CDR2 SVGAGI. Trimming cost V 7 bases and J 0 bases, with 9 bases left between them. This CDR3 is 13 amino acids long. CDR3 amino acids: CASTDTANYGYTF. The CDR3 DNA is TGTGCCAGCACGGACACAGCTAACTATGGCTACACCTTC.

CDR3 coding DNA: TGTGCCAGCAGCTTATTGCTAGCGGACTCCTACAATGAGCAGTTCTTC. This encodes CASSLLLADSYNEQFF. This chain links TRBV7-3 with TRBJ2-1; 7 nucleotides agree with TRBD2. This CDR3 is built from 16 residues. Trimming at V came to 2 bases and at J to 0 bases, leaving 4 bases not matched to a gene. The germline V gene has CDR1 SGHTA and CDR2 FQGTGA.